The 27 T cell receptor beta chains listed next were all sequenced from one sample in a study of response to subunit inactivated influenza vaccine. TCRdb re-called the RT-PCR reads with MiXCR, one entry per CDR3 protein. The table includes around 520,000 distinct CDR3 sequences, 25% detected once. The sequencing used CD4+ T cells sorted from PBMCs, collected approximately 5 days after vaccination. All receptors derive from a man between 50 and 59 years old who received an inactivated influenza vaccine.

This chain uses TRBV6-2 or TRBV6-3 with TRBJ2-5, with 8 positions matching TRBD2. CDR3 size: 14 residues. CDR1 is MNHEY, CDR2 SVGEGT, per germline. The J segment lost 5 bases and the V segment lost 5 bases, leaving 7 bases of the junction unmatched. CDR3 sequence reads: CASSPGLETETQYF. The CDR3 nucleotides are TGTGCCAGCAGTCCGGGACTAGAAACGGAGACCCAGTACTTC.

The chain recombines TRBV20-1 with TRBJ2-1, with 10 positions matching TRBD1. The germline CDR1 and CDR2 sequences are DFQATT and SNEGSKA (reference sequence). With V trimmed by 6 bases and J by 4 bases, 6 bases remained unmatched. The CDR3 has 14 residues. CDR3 region: CSAKGQGFYNEQFF. CDR3 bases: TGCAGTGCGAAGGGACAGGGGTTTTACAATGAGCAGTTCTTC.

The chain recombines TRBV25-1 with TRBJ1-1; D unresolved. There are 12 residues in the CDR3. The V end lost 5 bases, the J end lost 8 bases, and 12 bases lay between the germline ends. Looked up from germline, CDR1 is MGHDK and CDR2 is SYGVNS. CDR3 sequence (DNA): TGTGCCAGCAGTTTGGGCAGCAAGGAAGCTTTCTTT. Protein sequence: CASSLGSKEAFF.

V gene TRBV12-3 or TRBV12-4 combines with J gene TRBJ1-6; D call uncertain. Trimming pared 10 bases from V and 7 bases from J, leaving 17 bases between. The CDR3 covers 14 residues. The CDR3 DNA reads as TGTGCCACCTCCAGGACTCAACAGAATTCACCCCTCCACTTT. This sequence encodes CATSRTQQNSPLHF.

The CDR3 bases are TGTGCCATCAAAGCCGGGACAGGGGCCTACGAGCAGTACTTC. Translating it yields CAIKAGTGAYEQYF. The chain is built from TRBV10-3 and TRBJ2-7; TRBD1 aligns across 10 bases. CDR3 size: 14 residues. Germline V gene data show CDR1 as ENHRY and CDR2 as SYGVKD. Trimming took 7 bases from V and 2 from J; bases not matched to a gene: 5.

The chain uses TRBV5-4 and TRBJ2-3; the match to TRBD2 covers 8 bases. Germline CDR1 and CDR2: SGHNT and YYREEE (reference sequence). The V gene end was trimmed by 2 bases and the J gene end by 9 bases; junction bases not matched to a gene: 8. The CDR3 has 14 amino acids. The CDR3 spells CASSFGSREATQYF. Written as DNA, the CDR3 is TGTGCCAGCAGCTTCGGCTCGCGGGAGGCAACGCAGTATTTT.

The chain employs TRBV6-5 and TRBJ2-2, with 7 bases identical to TRBD2. After removal of 0 bases from V and 7 bases from J, the junction contained 5 bases not matched to a gene. The germline V gene has CDR1 MNHEY and CDR2 SVGAGI. CDR3 length: 15 amino acids. As DNA, the CDR3 is TGTGCCAGCAGTTACTCGGGAGGGAGTGTCGGGGAGCTGTTTTTT. As protein: CASSYSGGSVGELFF.

This clonotype was detected only a few times. The chain joins TRBV7-2 to TRBJ1-5, with unresolved D. Germline V gene sequence: CDR1 SGHTA, CDR2 FQGNSA. This CDR3 is built from 13 residues. V was shortened by 2 bases and J by 7 bases, with 9 bases between the two germline ends. Written as DNA, the CDR3 is TGTGCCAGCAGCTTAAAAGGAGGCCAGCCCCAGCATTTT. Translation gives CASSLKGGQPQHF.

This clonotype was counted only a few times. The chain joins TRBV6-6 to TRBJ2-1, with a tentative D call TRBD2 (6 bases). Germline-derived CDR1 and CDR2 are MNHNY and SVGAGI (reference sequence). V shed 0 bases and J shed 8 bases, with 8 bases lying between them. The CDR3 is 13 residues long. This chain's CDR3 is CASSYSWEDEQFF. CDR3 coding DNA: TGTGCCAGCAGTTACTCCTGGGAGGATGAGCAGTTCTTC.

The V and J genes are TRBV4-1 and TRBJ2-3, with D hard to call. CDR1 is MGHRA, CDR2 YSYEKL, per germline. The CDR3 is 16 residues long. Deletions cut 0 bases from V and 0 bases from J, with 10 bases between. CDR3 DNA sequence: TGCGCCAGCAGCCAAGAGCCCTCCCCAAGCACAGATACGCAGTATTTT. It is translated as CASSQEPSPSTDTQYF.

The CDR3 nucleotides are TGCAGTGCTTTAGAAGAGACCCAGTACTTC. It codes for CSALEETQYF. The rearrangement links TRBV20-1 to TRBJ2-5; D call uncertain. V lost 5 bases and J lost 3, with 4 bases in between. The length of the CDR3 is 10 residues. Germline CDR1 DFQATT, CDR2 SNEGSKA (reference sequence).

This clonotype was recorded a few times. V is TRBV9 and J is TRBJ1-1, with 7 bases aligning to TRBD1. The V segment lost 6 bases and the J segment 1 base; nucleotides outside the gene matches: 3. Germline V gene data show CDR1 as SGDLS and CDR2 as YYNGEE. CDR3 length: 13 residues. This CDR3 reads CASTRGANTEAFF. The DNA of the CDR3 is TGTGCCAGCACCAGGGGGGCGAACACTGAAGCTTTCTTT.

The chain links TRBV7-9 to TRBJ2-2; a weak D match, TRBD2 (5 bases). The length of the CDR3 is 17 residues. The germline V and J ends were trimmed by 4 bases and 1 base, with 16 bases remaining between them. Germline lookup yields CDR1 SEHNR and CDR2 FQNEAQ (reference sequence). The CDR3 nucleotides are TGTGCCAGCAGCTGGTACCGGGATTTCAGGAACACCGGGGAGCTGTTTTTT. Its translation is CASSWYRDFRNTGELFF.

The V call is TRBV6-2 or TRBV6-3, the J call TRBJ2-1; 10 nucleotides line up with TRBD2. The ends lost 8 bases at V and 4 bases at J; junction bases unmatched: 8. The CDR3 consists of 15 residues. CDR1 is MNHEY, CDR2 SVGEGT, per germline. CDR3 sequence: CASDEGTSAYNEQFF. The CDR3 DNA follows: TGTGCCAGCGATGAAGGGACTAGCGCATACAATGAGCAGTTCTTC.

There are a few counts of this clonotype. V usage is TRBV5-1 and J usage is TRBJ2-5, with D possibly TRBD2 on 5 matching bases. The V gene lost 5 bases and the J gene lost 2 bases, with 10 bases spanning the gap. The CDR3 runs to 13 residues. Germline CDR1 SGHRS, CDR2 YFSETQ. The CDR3 is CASREGTQETQYF. Written as DNA, the CDR3 is TGCGCCAGCAGAGAGGGTACACAAGAGACCCAGTACTTC.

A remark on this clonotype: Its ends do not fully match the called genes, so a read error is possible. The chain has TRBV7-7 and TRBJ2-7, with 9 bases lining up with TRBD1. CDR1 is SSHAT, CDR2 FNYEAQ, per germline (reference sequence). This CDR3 contains 18 residues. CDR3 sequence (DNA): TGTGCTAGCAGCTTAGTCTCCACCGGGACAGGGAGTTTCTACGAGCAGTACTTC. It specifies CASSLVSTGTGSFYEQYF.

This clonotype was recorded a few times. This chain links TRBV4-2 with TRBJ2-1, with 7 positions matching TRBD2. V was clipped by 0 bases and J by 1 base; unmatched bases: 3. This CDR3 has 16 amino acids. Looked up from germline, CDR1 is LGHNA and CDR2 is YNFKEQ. The DNA of the CDR3 is TGTGCCAGCAGCCAAGATGGGGGGGGATCCTACAATGAGCAGTTCTTC. This encodes CASSQDGGGSYNEQFF.

The sample holds a few counts of this clonotype. The chain links TRBV4-3 to TRBJ1-5; a weak D match, TRBD1 (5 bases). The CDR3 totals 16 residues. CDR1 and CDR2 (germline): LGHNA, YSLEER. Trimming removed 0 bases at V and 2 bases at J, with 11 bases between. This CDR3 reads CASSQDFGARNQPQHF. The DNA of the CDR3 is TGCGCCAGCAGCCAAGATTTTGGGGCTCGCAATCAGCCCCAGCATTTT.

This clonotype was counted between two and nine times. The chain uses TRBV9 and TRBJ2-2; 7 bases agree with TRBD1. The germline CDR1 and CDR2 sequences are SGDLS and YYNGEE. V lost 7 bases to trimming and J lost 4 bases; unmatched junction nucleotides: 4. This CDR3 comprises 13 residues. For the CDR3, the DNA is TGTGCCAGCGCTACAGGGGTCACCGGGGAGCTGTTTTTT. This gives the protein CASATGVTGELFF.

The chain recombines TRBV10-3 with TRBJ1-6; D is perhaps TRBD1 (6 bases). The CDR3 is 14 amino acids. The V gene's germline CDR1 is ENHRY and CDR2 SYGVKD. Trimming took off 11 bases at V and 3 bases at J, with 14 bases between the two ends. The CDR3 region has the DNA TGTGCCGCCGCGGACAGCCTCTATAATTCACCCCTCCACTTT. Encoded protein: CAAADSLYNSPLHF.

This sequence joins TRBV18 and TRBJ1-2; possible D gene TRBD1, 6 bases. V dropped 3 bases and J dropped 1 base, with 9 bases sitting between them. This CDR3 has 14 amino acids. The germline CDR1 and CDR2 sequences are KGHSH and LQKENI. The CDR3 DNA reads as TGTGCCAGCTCACCTCAGGACAGTAACTATGGCTACACCTTC. As protein: CASSPQDSNYGYTF. Complete variable domain (other parts from reference TRBV18 and TRBJ1-2): NAGVMQNPRHLVRRRGQEARLRCSPMKGHSHVYWYRQLPEEGLKFMVYLQKENIIDESGMPKERFSAEFPKEGPSILRIQQVVRGDSAAYFCASSPQDSNYGYTFGSGTRLTVV.

The sample holds a few counts of this clonotype. This rearrangement joins TRBV20-1 to TRBJ2-1, with 10 bases lining up with TRBD2. The V and J ends lost 4 bases and 4 bases, in that order; junction bases with no gene match: 10. CDR1 is DFQATT, CDR2 SNEGSKA, per germline (reference sequence). The CDR3 runs to 16 residues. The CDR3 spells CSATGFSGRTYNEQFF. CDR3 bases: TGCAGTGCTACCGGGTTTAGCGGGAGGACATACAATGAGCAGTTCTTC.

The genes are TRBV4-1 and TRBJ1-1; TRBD1 aligns across 9 bases. V was clipped by 7 bases and J by 4 bases; unmatched bases: 10. The length of the CDR3 is 15 residues. Germline V gene lookup returns CDR1 MGHRA and CDR2 YSYEKL. The CDR3 DNA is TGCGCCAGCACATCCCCGGGACAGGGAGGCACTGAAGCTTTCTTT. Protein product: CASTSPGQGGTEAFF.

This clonotype was detected only a few times. J is TRBJ1-4 and V is TRBV20-1; 10 positions agree with TRBD1. Trimming at V came to 3 bases and at J to 8 bases, leaving 6 bases not matched to a gene. The length of the CDR3 is 14 residues. Per germline, CDR1 DFQATT and CDR2 SNEGSKA (reference sequence). Here the CDR3 DNA reads TGCAGTGCTAGGGGGACAGGGGTTAACGAAAAACTGTTTTTT. Its translation is CSARGTGVNEKLFF.

The chain is built from TRBV28 and TRBJ2-7; D is ambiguous. V was trimmed by 6 bases and J by 0 bases, leaving 9 bases between them. Germline V gene data show CDR1 as MDHEN and CDR2 as SYDVKM. This CDR3 is built from 13 residues. The chain's CDR3 is CASRTDLSYEQYF. DNA for the CDR3: TGTGCCAGCAGGACGGACCTCTCCTACGAGCAGTACTTC.

This clonotype was picked up a small number of times. The chain employs TRBV12-3 or TRBV12-4 and TRBJ1-5; a possible D gene is TRBD1 (6 bases). There are 12 residues in the CDR3. V was trimmed by 7 bases and J by 6 bases, leaving 10 bases between them. The CDR3 bases are TGTGCCAGCACAAGGGGGGGTCAGCCCCAGCATTTT. Translation: CASTRGGQPQHF.

The J gene is TRBJ2-4, the V gene TRBV12-3 or TRBV12-4; D tentatively fits TRBD1 or TRBD2 (6 bases each). The CDR3 covers 19 residues. The V end was cut by 5 bases, the J end by 1 base, with 24 bases between. This chain's CDR3 is CASSLLTGSGALAKNIQYF. The DNA of the CDR3 is TGTGCCAGCAGTCTGCTCACAGGGTCGGGGGCACTGGCCAAAAACATTCAGTACTTC.